Presented here are 17 T cell receptor beta chains from one specimen sequenced in a study of read filtering for tumor transcriptome and immune sequencing (dated by TCRdb to about 2020). For sequencing, an Illumina HiSeq 4000 was employed. TCR libraries were built from 300 to 450 ng RNA with the Immunoverse kit, using molecular barcoded adaptors covering alpha/delta and beta/gamma chains. The public reads were quality trimmed at Q25 with fastp and then assembled into clones with MiXCR by TCRdb, keeping productive beta chains. Each CDR3 protein appears once, grouped with its most common genes and DNA. The table for this sample lists thousands of distinct CDR3 sequences; 15% to 20% of them were counted only once. The top ten clonotypes cover less than 30% of the sample. Sequences were obtained from a population of CD138-negative cells sorted from bone marrow. The sample's cell subset or site, from its label and the paper: bone marrow mononuclear cells depleted of CD138+ plasma/myeloma cells by negative magnetic selection. Source of these receptors: a donor over 35 with multiple myeloma.

Points on this clonotype: The missing conserved phenylalanine or tryptophan at the end of this CDR3 makes a read error likely. This sequence joins TRBV9 and TRBJ2-1, with 8 nucleotides matching TRBD1. The CDR3 has 19 amino acids. In germline, CDR1 is SGDLS, CDR2 YYNGEE. J gave up 0 bases and V 3 bases, and 14 bases lay outside the gene matches. CDR3 DNA: TGTGCCAGCAGCGCGGACAGGGACCCTACACCTAGCTCCTACAATGAGCAGTTCCTC. Translated, it gives CASSADRDPTPSSYNEQFL.

This clonotype was seen many times. The genes are TRBV5-4 and TRBJ1-1; 8 bases match TRBD1. CDR1 and CDR2 from the germline V gene are SGHNT and YYREEE (reference sequence). V was pared by 3 bases and J by 5 bases, with 6 bases of the junction left unmatched. The CDR3 totals 14 residues. The CDR3, as DNA: TGTGCCAGCAGCTCAACAGGGGGAAAAACTGAAGCTTTCTTT. Translating gives CASSSTGGKTEAFF.

This clonotype was seen at least ten times. This rearrangement joins TRBV28 to TRBJ1-5; 10 positions match TRBD1. The germline gives CDR1 MDHEN, CDR2 SYDVKM. The CDR3 runs to 14 residues. With V trimmed by 10 bases and J by 5 bases, 8 bases remained unmatched. In nucleotides, the CDR3 is TGTGCCACCCGGGGACAGGGGTCCTATCAGCCCCAGCATTTT. Translating it yields CATRGQGSYQPQHF. Full variable domain (rest looked up from reference TRBV28 and TRBJ1-5): DVKVTQSSRYLVKRTGEKVFLECVQDMDHENMFWYRQDPGLGLRLIYFSYDVKMKEKGDIPEGYSVSREKKERFSLILESASTNQTSMYLCATRGQGSYQPQHFGDGTRLSIL.

This clonotype was seen repeatedly, ten times or more. The chain links TRBV7-2 to TRBJ2-1; D is undetermined. This CDR3 region has 15 residues. The V gene's germline CDR1 is SGHTA and CDR2 FQGNSA. Between the trimmed V and J ends, which lost 1 base and 1 base, there was a span of 8 bases. The CDR3 DNA reads as TGTGCCAGCAGCTTAGATGGGCCATCCTACAATGAGCAGTTCTTC. It yields the protein CASSLDGPSYNEQFF.

Points on this clonotype: A single base is all that separates this from a far larger clone, so a read error is likely. J is TRBJ1-6 and V is TRBV7-9; D possibly corresponds to TRBD1 (5 bases). The DNA end is more similar to TRBJ1-1, so the J call may be wrong. The CDR3 runs to 17 residues. The germline gives CDR1 SEHNR, CDR2 FQNEAQ (reference sequence). The CDR3 DNA reads as TGTGCCAGCAGCTTAGCGACGGGGACCTCTGAGAACACTGAAGCTTTCTTT. The encoded protein is CASSLATGTSENTEAFF.

About this clonotype: The CDR3 does not close with the conserved phenylalanine or tryptophan, likely indicating a read error. V gene TRBV6-2 or TRBV6-3 combines with J gene TRBJ2-1, with TRBD1 matching 7 bases. The germline gives CDR1 MNHEY, CDR2 SVGEGT. V dropped 2 bases and J dropped 6; count of bases not matched to a gene: 13. This CDR3 comprises 17 residues. The CDR3 DNA follows: TGTGCCAGCAGTTACCCGGGGACAGCTAAATTCCCCAATGAGCAGTTCCTC. Translated, it gives CASSYPGTAKFPNEQFL.

Turning to this clonotype: A read error is possible here, since a much larger clone lies one base away. This sequence joins TRBV20-1 and TRBJ2-7; 7 bases are shared with TRBD1. V lost 3 bases to trimming and J lost 6 bases; unmatched junction nucleotides: 5. The CDR3 consists of 12 residues. Germline V lookup: CDR1 DFQATT, CDR2 SNEGSKA (reference sequence). CDR3 in amino acids: CSASRGKAEQYF. CDR3 nucleotide sequence: TGCAGTGCTAGCAGGGGGAAGGCCGAGCAGTACTTC.

Many counts were recorded for this clonotype. The V and J genes are TRBV14 and TRBJ2-1; D is perhaps TRBD1 (6 bases). The ends were cut back, 4 bases at V and 4 bases at J, with 17 bases in the middle. Per germline, CDR1 SGHDN and CDR2 FVKESK. The CDR3 length is 16 residues. The CDR3 protein is CASSLFAGDFYNEQFF. CDR3 bases: TGTGCCAGCAGCCTTTTTGCAGGGGATTTTTACAATGAGCAGTTCTTC.

This clonotype has ten or more counts. The chain employs TRBV7-2 and TRBJ2-3, with TRBD2 identical over 8 bases. CDR3 length equals 16 residues. Germline V gene sequence: CDR1 SGHTA, CDR2 FQGNSA. Trimming removed 1 base from V and 3 bases from J; junction bases left unmatched: 6. CDR3 coding DNA: TGTGCCAGCAGCTTAGGTCCAGCGGGAGTGACAGATACGCAGTATTTT. Residues: CASSLGPAGVTDTQYF. The variable domain in full, with the rest retrieved from reference TRBV7-2 and TRBJ2-3, is GAGVSQSPSNKVTEKGKDVELRCDPISGHTALYWYRQSLGQGLEFLIYFQGNSAPDKSGLPSDRFSAERTGGSVSTLTIQRTQQEDSAVYLCASSLGPAGVTDTQYFGPGTRLTVL.

In this sample, this clonotype is medium-sized. This sequence joins TRBV29-1 and TRBJ1-1; the D gene is possibly TRBD1 (6 bases). Per germline, CDR1 SQVTM and CDR2 ANQGSEA. The length of the CDR3 is 13 residues. Trimming left V 4 bases short and J 0 bases short, with 9 bases between. CDR3 DNA: TGCAGCGTTGCCCACAGGGTGAACACTGAAGCTTTCTTT. Translating it yields CSVAHRVNTEAFF. The entire variable domain, with the rest obtained from reference TRBV29-1 and TRBJ1-1, is as follows: SAVISQKPSRDICQRGTSLTIQCQVDSQVTMMFWYRQQPGQSLTLIATANQGSEATYESGFVIDKFPISRPNLTFSTLTVSNMSPEDSSIYLCSVAHRVNTEAFFGQGTRLTVV.

The sample holds many counts of this clonotype. The chain uses TRBV24-1 and TRBJ2-1, with D hard to call. This CDR3 region has 17 residues. Trimming left V 4 bases short and J 4 bases short, with 19 bases between. Germline V gene lookup returns CDR1 KGHDR and CDR2 SFDVKD. CDR3 sequence: CATSDLTPGAAYNEQFF. CDR3 bases: TGTGCCACCAGTGACCTTACCCCGGGTGCCGCTTACAATGAGCAGTTCTTC.

This clonotype is medium-sized. CDR3 loop: CASSRTGSSYNEQFF. CDR3 DNA: TGTGCCAGCAGCCGAACAGGGAGCTCCTACAATGAGCAGTTCTTC. V gene TRBV3-1 combines with J gene TRBJ2-1, with D tentatively TRBD1 (6 bases). Trimming removed 4 bases from V and 0 bases from J, with 10 bases in between. CDR1 LGHDT and CDR2 YNNKEL come from the germline V gene (reference sequence). The CDR3 covers 15 residues.

This clonotype was counted between two and nine times. The junction differs from germline at one of its ends, possibly a read error. The chain uses TRBV11-3 and TRBJ2-7; 11 bases are shared with TRBD1. The germline V gene has CDR1 SGHNT and CDR2 YENEEA. This CDR3 contains 14 residues. The CDR3 loop reads CASSPGQGAYELYF. The DNA for the CDR3 is TGTGCCAGCAGCCCTGGACAGGGGGCCTACGAGCTGTACTTC.

With regard to this clonotype: A much larger clone lies a single base off, so this may be a read error. The rearrangement uses TRBV12-3 or TRBV12-4 and TRBJ2-2; D not resolved. The CDR3 has 16 residues. V lost 3 bases, J lost 2 bases, and 13 bases lay in between. For the CDR3, the DNA is TGTGCCAGCAGTTTTAAACCACGCCTAAACACCGGGGAGCTGTTTTTT. This gives the protein CASSFKPRLNTGELFF.

There are many counts of this clonotype. This chain connects TRBV27 to TRBJ2-1; 9 bases line up with TRBD1. The CDR3 loop spans 20 amino acids. With V trimmed by 2 bases and J by 0 bases, 14 bases remained unmatched. Germline V lookup: CDR1 MNHEY, CDR2 SMNVEV (reference sequence). The CDR3 DNA is TGTGCCAGCAGTTTAATCGGGACAGGGACCTACAGGAGCTCCTACAATGAGCAGTTCTTC. Its protein is CASSLIGTGTYRSSYNEQFF.

Regarding this clonotype: This may be a read error: a much more frequent sequence differs by one nucleotide. This rearrangement joins TRBV20-1 to TRBJ2-3, with 9 bases lining up with TRBD2. The CDR3 runs 15 residues. V shed 4 bases, J shed 3 bases, and the junction held 8 bases outside the gene matches. Germline V gene sequence: CDR1 DFQATT, CDR2 SNEGSKA (reference sequence). DNA for the CDR3: TGCAGTGCTAAAATGCGGGGGGGCCCAACAGATACGCAGTATTTT. It encodes CSAKMRGGPTDTQYF.

This clonotype was counted at least ten times. This sequence joins TRBV5-1 and TRBJ2-5, with D possibly matching TRBD2 (5 bases). Per the germline V gene, CDR1 is SGHRS and CDR2 is YFSETQ. The CDR3 is 13 residues long. Trimming left V 0 bases short and J 3 bases short, with 6 bases between. This CDR3 is CASSLVGEETQYF. The CDR3 DNA sequence: TGCGCCAGCAGCTTGGTCGGGGAAGAGACCCAGTACTTC.